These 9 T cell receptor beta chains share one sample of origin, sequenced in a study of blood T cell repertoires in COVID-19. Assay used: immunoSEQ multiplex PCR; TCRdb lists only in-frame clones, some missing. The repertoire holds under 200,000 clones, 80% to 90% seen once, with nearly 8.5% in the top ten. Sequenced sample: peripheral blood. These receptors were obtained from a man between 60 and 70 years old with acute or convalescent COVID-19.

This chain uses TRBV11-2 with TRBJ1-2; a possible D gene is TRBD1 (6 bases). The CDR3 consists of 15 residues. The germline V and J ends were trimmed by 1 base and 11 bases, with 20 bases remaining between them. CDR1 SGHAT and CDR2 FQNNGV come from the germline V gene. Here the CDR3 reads CASSLVPLTGAEYTF. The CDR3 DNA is TGTGCCAGCAGCTTAGTTCCCCTGACAGGTGCCGAGTACACCTTC. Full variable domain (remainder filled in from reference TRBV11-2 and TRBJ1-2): EAGVAQSPRYKIIEKRQSVAFWCNPISGHATLYWYQQILGQGPKLLIQFQNNGVVDDSQLPKDRFSAERLKGVDSTLKIQPAKLEDSAVYLCASSLVPLTGAEYTFGSGTRLTVV.

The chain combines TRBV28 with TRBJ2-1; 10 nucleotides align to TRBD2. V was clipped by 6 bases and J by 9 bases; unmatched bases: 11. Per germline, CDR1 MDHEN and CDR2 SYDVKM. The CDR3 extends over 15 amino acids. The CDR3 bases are TGTGCCAGCAGCCCAAACAGCGGGAGGGCGGGTGAGCAGTTCTTC. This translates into CASSPNSGRAGEQFF.

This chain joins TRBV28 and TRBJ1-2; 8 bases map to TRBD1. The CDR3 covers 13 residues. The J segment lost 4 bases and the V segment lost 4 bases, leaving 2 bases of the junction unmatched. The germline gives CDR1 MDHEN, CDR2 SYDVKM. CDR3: CASSWTGLYGYTF. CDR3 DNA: TGTGCCAGCAGTTGGACAGGGCTCTATGGCTACACCTTC.

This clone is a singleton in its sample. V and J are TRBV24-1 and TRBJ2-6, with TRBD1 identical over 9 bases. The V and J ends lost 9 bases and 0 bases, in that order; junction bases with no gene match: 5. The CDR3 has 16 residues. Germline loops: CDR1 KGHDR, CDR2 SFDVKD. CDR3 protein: CATGGTGFSGANVLTF. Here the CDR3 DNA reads TGTGCCACCGGAGGGACAGGGTTCTCTGGGGCCAACGTCCTGACTTTC.

The CDR3: CASSLRFNEQFF. The CDR3 nucleotides are TGTGCCAGCAGCCTCAGGTTCAATGAGCAGTTCTTC. The chain combines TRBV11-3 with TRBJ2-1; D unclear. CDR3 length: 12 amino acids. Trimming stripped 5 bases from V and 6 bases from J, with 8 bases between. Germline loops: CDR1 SGHNT, CDR2 YENEEA.

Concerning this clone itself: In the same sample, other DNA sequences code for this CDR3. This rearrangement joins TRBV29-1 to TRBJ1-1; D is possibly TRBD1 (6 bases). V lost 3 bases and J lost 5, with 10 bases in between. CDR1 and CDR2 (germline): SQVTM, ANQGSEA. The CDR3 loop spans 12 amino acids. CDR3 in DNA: TGCAGCGTTGACAGGGGTGGAACTGAAGCTTTCTTT. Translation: CSVDRGGTEAFF.

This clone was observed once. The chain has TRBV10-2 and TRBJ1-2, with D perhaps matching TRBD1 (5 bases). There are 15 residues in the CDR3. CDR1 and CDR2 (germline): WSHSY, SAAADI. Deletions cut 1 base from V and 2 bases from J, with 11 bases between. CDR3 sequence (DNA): TGCGCCAGCAGTGAGTGGGCAGGGCGCAACTATGGCTACACCTTC. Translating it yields CASSEWAGRNYGYTF.

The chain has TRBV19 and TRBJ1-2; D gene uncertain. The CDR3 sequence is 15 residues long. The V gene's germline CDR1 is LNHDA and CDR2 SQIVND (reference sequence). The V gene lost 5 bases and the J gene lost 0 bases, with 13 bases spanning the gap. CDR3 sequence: CASSGGQATNYGYTF. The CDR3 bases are TGTGCCAGTAGTGGTGGTCAGGCTACTAACTATGGCTACACCTTC.

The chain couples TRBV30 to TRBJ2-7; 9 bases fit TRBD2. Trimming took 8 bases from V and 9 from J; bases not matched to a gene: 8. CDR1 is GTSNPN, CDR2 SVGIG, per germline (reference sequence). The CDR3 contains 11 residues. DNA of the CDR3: TGTGCCACCGGGACTAGCATCGCGCAGTACTTC. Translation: CATGTSIAQYF.